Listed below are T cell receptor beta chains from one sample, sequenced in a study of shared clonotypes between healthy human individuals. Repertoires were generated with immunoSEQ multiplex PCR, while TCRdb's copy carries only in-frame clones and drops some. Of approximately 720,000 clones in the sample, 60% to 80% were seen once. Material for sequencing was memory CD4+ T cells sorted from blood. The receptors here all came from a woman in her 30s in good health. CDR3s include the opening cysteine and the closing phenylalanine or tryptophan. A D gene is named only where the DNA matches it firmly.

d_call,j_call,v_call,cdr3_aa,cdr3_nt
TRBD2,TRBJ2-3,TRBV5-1,CASSLNLISGGTSTDTQYF,TGCGCCAGCAGCTTGAACCTCATTAGCGGGGGGACTAGCACAGATACGCAGTATTTT
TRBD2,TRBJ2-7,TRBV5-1,CASSSASGAGYEQYF,TGCGCCAGCAGCTCGGCGAGCGGGGCGGGCTACGAGCAGTACTTC
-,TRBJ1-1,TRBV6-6,CASSYLPYTEAFF,TGTGCCAGCAGTTACTTGCCCTACACTGAAGCTTTCTTT
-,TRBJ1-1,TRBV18,CASSPKILEGGTEAFF,TGTGCCAGCTCACCCAAAATTTTGGAGGGGGGCACTGAAGCTTTCTTT
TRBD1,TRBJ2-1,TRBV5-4,CASSSGTGEYNEQFF,TGTGCCAGCAGCTCCGGGACAGGGGAATACAATGAGCAGTTCTTC
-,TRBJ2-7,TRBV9,CASKPGGGDEQYF,TGTGCCAGCAAGCCCGGGGGCGGTGACGAGCAGTACTTC
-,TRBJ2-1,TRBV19,CASSIEAGWYNEQFF,TGTGCCAGTAGTATCGAAGCGGGCTGGTACAATGAGCAGTTCTTC
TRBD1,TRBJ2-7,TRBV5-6,CASSRQGIWLEQYF,TGTGCCAGCAGCCGACAGGGCATTTGGCTCGAGCAGTACTTC
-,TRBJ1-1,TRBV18,CASSPLGGTEAFF,TGTGCCAGCTCACCACTGGGGGGAACTGAAGCTTTCTTT
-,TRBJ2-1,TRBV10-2,CASTTFSGNLDSNEQFF,TGCGCCAGCACTACGTTCAGCGGAAACCTAGATAGCAATGAGCAGTTCTTC
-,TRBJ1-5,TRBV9,CASSVGTLSNQPQHF,TGTGCCAGCAGCGTCGGGACACTTAGCAATCAGCCCCAGCATTTT
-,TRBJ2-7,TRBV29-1,CSVARDSYEQYF,TGCAGCGTTGCTCGGGATTCCTACGAGCAGTACTTC